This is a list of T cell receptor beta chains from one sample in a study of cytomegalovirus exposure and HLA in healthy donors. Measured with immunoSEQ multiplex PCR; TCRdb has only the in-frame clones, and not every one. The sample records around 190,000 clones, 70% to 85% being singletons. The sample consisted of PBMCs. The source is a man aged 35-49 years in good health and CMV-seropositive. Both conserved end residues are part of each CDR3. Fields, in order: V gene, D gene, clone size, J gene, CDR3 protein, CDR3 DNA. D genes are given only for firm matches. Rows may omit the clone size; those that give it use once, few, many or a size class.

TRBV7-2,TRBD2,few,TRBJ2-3,CASSLNGGRAGDTQYF,TGTGCCAGCAGCTTAAATGGCGGGAGGGCCGGAGATACGCAGTATTTT
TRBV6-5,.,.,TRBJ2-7,CASSYGRGTYEQYF,TGTGCCAGCAGTTACGGAAGGGGAACCTACGAGCAGTACTTC
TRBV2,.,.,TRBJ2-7,CASSTRGYEQYF,TGTGCCAGCAGTACCAGGGGCTACGAGCAGTACTTC
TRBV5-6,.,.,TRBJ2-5,CASSRAPGETQYF,TGTGCCAGCAGTCGTGCTCCGGGGGAGACCCAGTACTTC
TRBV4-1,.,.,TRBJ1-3,CASSHDGETGPAGNTIYF,TGCGCCAGCAGCCACGATGGAGAGACAGGACCTGCTGGAAACACCATATATTTT
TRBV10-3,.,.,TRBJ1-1,CAISARGGEDTEAFF,TGTGCCATCAGTGCCCGGGGGGGCGAGGACACTGAAGCTTTCTTT
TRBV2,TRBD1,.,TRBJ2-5,CASSRQGFGETQYF,TGTGCCAGCAGTAGACAGGGTTTTGGAGAGACCCAGTACTTC
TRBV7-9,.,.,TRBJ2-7,CASSLATGKGEQYF,TGTGCCAGCAGCTTAGCAACAGGGAAAGGCGAGCAGTACTTC
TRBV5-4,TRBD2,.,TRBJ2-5,CASSLGAGAGGMETQYF,TGTGCCAGCAGCTTGGGGGCGGGGGCGGGGGGCATGGAGACCCAGTACTTC
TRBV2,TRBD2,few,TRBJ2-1,CASTPGGRGYNEQFF,TGTGCCAGCACCCCGGGGGGGAGGGGTTACAATGAGCAGTTCTTC
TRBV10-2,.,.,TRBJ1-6,CASSPRGGRTPLHF,TGCGCCAGCAGCCCGCGAGGAGGCCGAACACCCCTCCACTTT
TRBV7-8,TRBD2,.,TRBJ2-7,CASSLAGGGTYEQYF,TGTGCCAGCAGCTTAGCCGGCGGGGGGACCTACGAGCAGTACTTC
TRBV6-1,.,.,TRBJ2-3,CASTPRGADTQYF,TGTGCCAGCACTCCCAGGGGCGCAGATACGCAGTATTTT
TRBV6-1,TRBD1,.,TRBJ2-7,CASTRQGDEQYF,TGTGCCAGCACGAGACAGGGGGACGAGCAGTACTTC
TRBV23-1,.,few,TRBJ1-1,CASSQSMRVGRGNTEAFF,TGCGCCAGCAGTCAATCGATGAGGGTAGGGAGAGGGAACACTGAAGCTTTCTTT
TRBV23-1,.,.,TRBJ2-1,CASSQPGLGRTNPYNEQFF,TGCGCCAGCAGTCAACCCGGCCTCGGGAGAACAAATCCCTACAATGAGCAGTTCTTC
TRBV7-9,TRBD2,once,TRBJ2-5,CASSPSGTSYETQYF,TGTGCCAGCAGCCCGTCCGGGACTAGCTACGAGACCCAGTACTTC
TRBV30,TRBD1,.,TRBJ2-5,CAFDRGEYQETQYF,TGTGCCTTCGACAGGGGGGAGTACCAAGAGACCCAGTACTTC
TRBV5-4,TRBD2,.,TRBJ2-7,CASSQRTSGSGYEQYF,TGTGCCAGCAGCCAAAGGACTAGCGGGAGTGGATACGAGCAGTACTTC
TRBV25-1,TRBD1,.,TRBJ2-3,CASSATRGRGDTQYF,TGTGCCAGCAGTGCGACCAGGGGGCGCGGGGATACGCAGTATTTT
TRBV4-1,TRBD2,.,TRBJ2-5,CASSQPPSRGGLETQYF,TGCGCCAGCAGCCAACCGCCCTCGCGGGGGGGCCTGGAGACCCAGTACTTC
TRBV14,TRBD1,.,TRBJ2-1,CASSQAGGVVNEQFF,TGTGCCAGCAGCCAAGCAGGGGGAGTTGTCAATGAGCAGTTCTTC
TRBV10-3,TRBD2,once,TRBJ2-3,CAISETSGGSTDTQYF,TGTGCCATCAGTGAAACTAGCGGGGGGTCCACAGATACGCAGTATTTT
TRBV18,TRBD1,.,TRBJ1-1,CASSPGQGETEAFF,TGTGCCAGCTCACCGGGACAGGGAGAAACTGAAGCTTTCTTT
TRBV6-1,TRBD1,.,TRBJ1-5,CASTGDREPQHF,TGTGCCAGCACCGGCGACAGGGAGCCCCAGCATTTT
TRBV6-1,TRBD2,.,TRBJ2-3,CASSESSGGATDTQYF,TGTGCCAGCAGTGAATCGAGCGGGGGGGCAACAGATACGCAGTATTTT
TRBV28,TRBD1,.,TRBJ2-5,CASSSGTGRSETQYF,TGTGCCAGCAGTTCCGGGACAGGGCGCTCGGAGACCCAGTACTTC
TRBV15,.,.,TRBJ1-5,CATSRDLLGGHSNQPQHF,TGTGCCACCAGCAGAGATCTCCTTGGCGGTCATAGCAATCAGCCCCAGCATTTT
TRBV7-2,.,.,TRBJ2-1,CASSLGGGGNEQFF,TGTGCCAGCAGCTTAGGGGGAGGCGGCAATGAGCAGTTCTTC
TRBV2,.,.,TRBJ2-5,CASSDSRSGTQYF,TGTGCCAGCAGTGACTCGCGTTCGGGGACCCAGTACTTC
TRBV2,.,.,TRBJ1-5,CASKAYRDQPQHF,TGTGCCAGCAAAGCGTACCGTGATCAGCCCCAGCATTTT
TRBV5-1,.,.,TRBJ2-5,CASSLDGGNQETQYF,TGCGCCAGCAGCTTGGACGGGGGAAACCAGGAGACCCAGTACTTC
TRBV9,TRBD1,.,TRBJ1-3,CASSPRDRGNTIYF,TGTGCCAGCAGCCCCCGGGACAGGGGAAACACCATATATTTT